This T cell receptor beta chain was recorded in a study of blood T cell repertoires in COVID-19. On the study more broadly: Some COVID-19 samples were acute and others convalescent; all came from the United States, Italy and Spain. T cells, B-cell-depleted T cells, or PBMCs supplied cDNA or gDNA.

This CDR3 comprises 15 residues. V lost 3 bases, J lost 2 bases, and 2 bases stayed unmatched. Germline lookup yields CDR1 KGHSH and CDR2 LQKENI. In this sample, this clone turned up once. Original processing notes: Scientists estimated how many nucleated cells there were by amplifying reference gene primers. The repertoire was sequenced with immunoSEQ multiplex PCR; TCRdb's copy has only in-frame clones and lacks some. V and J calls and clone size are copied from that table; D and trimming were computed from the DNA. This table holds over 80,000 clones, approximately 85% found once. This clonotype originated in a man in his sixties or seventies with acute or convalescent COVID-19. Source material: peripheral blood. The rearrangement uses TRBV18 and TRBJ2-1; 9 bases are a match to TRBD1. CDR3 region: CASSPDRGAYNEQFF. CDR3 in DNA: TGTGCCAGCTCACCCGACAGGGGGGCCTACAATGAGCAGTTCTTC.